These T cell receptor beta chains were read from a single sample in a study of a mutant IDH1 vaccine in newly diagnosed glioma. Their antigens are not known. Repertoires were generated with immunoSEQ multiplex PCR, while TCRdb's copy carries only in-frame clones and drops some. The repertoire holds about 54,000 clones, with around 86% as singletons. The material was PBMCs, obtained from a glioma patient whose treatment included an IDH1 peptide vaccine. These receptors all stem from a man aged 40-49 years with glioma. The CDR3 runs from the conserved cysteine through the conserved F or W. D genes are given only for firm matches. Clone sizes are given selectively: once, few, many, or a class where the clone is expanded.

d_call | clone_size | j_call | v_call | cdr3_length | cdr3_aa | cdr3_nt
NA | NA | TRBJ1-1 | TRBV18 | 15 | CASSPSLVMNTEAFF | TGTGCCAGCTCACCATCGCTGGTCATGAACACTGAAGCTTTCTTT
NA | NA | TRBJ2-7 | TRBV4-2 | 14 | CASSQEALVYEQYF | TGTGCCAGCAGCCAAGAAGCACTAGTCTACGAGCAGTACTTC
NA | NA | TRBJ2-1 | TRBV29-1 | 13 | CSVGQGGYNEQFF | TGCAGCGTTGGACAGGGAGGTTACAATGAGCAGTTCTTC
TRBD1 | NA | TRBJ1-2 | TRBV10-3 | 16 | CAISESTQGVRYGYTF | TGTGCCATCAGTGAGTCGACACAGGGGGTCCGTTATGGCTACACCTTC
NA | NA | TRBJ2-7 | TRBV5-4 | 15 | CASSPRTGSPYEQYF | TGTGCCAGCAGCCCCCGAACAGGCTCGCCCTACGAGCAGTACTTC
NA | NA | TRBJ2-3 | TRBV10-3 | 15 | CAISEGAARTDTQYF | TGTGCCATCAGTGAAGGAGCGGCCCGCACAGATACGCAGTATTTT
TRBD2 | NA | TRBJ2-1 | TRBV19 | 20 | CASSSWDSPGLAGEYNEQFF | TGTGCCAGTAGTTCGTGGGACAGCCCGGGACTAGCGGGAGAGTACAATGAGCAGTTCTTC
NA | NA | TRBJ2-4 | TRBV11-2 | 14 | CASSLGSVGDIQYF | TGTGCCAGCAGCTTAGGCAGCGTCGGGGACATTCAGTACTTC
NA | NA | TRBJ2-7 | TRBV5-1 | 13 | CASSLTGSYEQYF | TGCGCCAGCAGCTTGACGGGGTCCTACGAGCAGTACTTC
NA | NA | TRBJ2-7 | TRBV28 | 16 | CASSLGGQGPSYEQYF | TGTGCCAGCAGTTTGGGGGGCCAGGGACCTTCCTACGAGCAGTACTTC
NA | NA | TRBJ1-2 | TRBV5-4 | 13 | CASSLQGNYGYTF | TGTGCCAGCAGCCTACAGGGTAACTATGGCTACACCTTC
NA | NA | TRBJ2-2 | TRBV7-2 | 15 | CASSRRSQGTGELFF | TGTGCCAGCAGCCGACGGAGTCAGGGAACCGGGGAGCTGTTTTTT
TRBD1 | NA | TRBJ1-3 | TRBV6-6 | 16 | CASRTNRGQASYKLRF | TGTGCCAGCAGGACAAACAGGGGGCAAGCGTCTTATAAACTAAGGTTT
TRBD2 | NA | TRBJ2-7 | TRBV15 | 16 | CATSRSNSGRAYEQYF | TGTGCCACCAGCAGATCAAATAGCGGGAGGGCCTATGAGCAGTACTTC
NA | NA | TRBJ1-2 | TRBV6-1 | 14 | CASSEAPKDRGYTF | TGTGCCAGCAGTGAAGCCCCGAAAGACAGAGGCTACACCTTC
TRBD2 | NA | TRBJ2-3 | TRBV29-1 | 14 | CSARPGTTTDTQYF | TGCAGCGCCAGGCCCGGGACTACCACAGATACGCAGTATTTT
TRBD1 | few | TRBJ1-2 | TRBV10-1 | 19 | CASSEGYTGQGGVDYGYTF | TGCGCCAGCAGTGAGGGGTACACGGGACAGGGAGGTGTGGACTATGGCTACACCTTC
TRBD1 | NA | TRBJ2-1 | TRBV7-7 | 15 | CASSFRDSPYNEQFF | TGTGCCAGCAGTTTCCGGGACAGCCCTTACAATGAGCAGTTCTTC
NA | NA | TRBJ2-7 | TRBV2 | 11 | CASTQSGGQYF | TGTGCCAGCACGCAGAGCGGCGGTCAGTACTTC
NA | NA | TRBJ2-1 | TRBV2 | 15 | CASSPESGRYNEQFF | TGTGCCAGCAGCCCGGAGTCAGGACGATACAATGAGCAGTTCTTC
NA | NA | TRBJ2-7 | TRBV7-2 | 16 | CASSLGGPSRGDEQYF | TGTGCCAGCAGCTTAGGAGGGCCTAGTAGAGGGGACGAGCAGTACTTC
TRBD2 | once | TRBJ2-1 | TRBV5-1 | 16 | CASSIRGTKQVDEQFF | TGCGCCAGCAGCATACGTGGGACTAAACAGGTTGATGAGCAGTTCTTC
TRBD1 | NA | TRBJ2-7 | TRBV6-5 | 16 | CASSYKGQPTTYEQYF | TGTGCCAGCAGTTATAAGGGACAGCCCACAACCTACGAGCAGTACTTC
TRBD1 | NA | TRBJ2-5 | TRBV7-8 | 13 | CASEQGNRETQYF | TGTGCCAGCGAACAGGGGAACAGGGAGACCCAGTACTTC
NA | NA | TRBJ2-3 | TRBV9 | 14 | CASSVIGGTDTQYF | TGTGCCAGCAGCGTAATCGGGGGCACAGATACGCAGTATTTT
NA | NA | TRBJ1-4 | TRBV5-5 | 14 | CASSLGQLNEKLFF | TGTGCCAGCAGCTTGGGGCAGTTGAATGAAAAACTGTTTTTT
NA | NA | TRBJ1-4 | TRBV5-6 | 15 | CASSFGRATNEKLFF | TGTGCCAGCAGCTTTGGCAGGGCAACTAATGAAAAACTGTTTTTT
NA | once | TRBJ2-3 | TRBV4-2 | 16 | CASSQDSGVGTDTQYF | TGTGCCAGCAGCCAAGACTCTGGGGTGGGCACAGATACGCAGTATTTT